These T cell receptor beta chains were read from a single sample in a study of technical replicates of blood from a few donors. The method was immunoSEQ multiplex PCR; TCRdb's version includes in-frame clones alone and lacks a portion of them. The sample holds 50,000 to 80,000 clones; approximately 88% are singletons and the top ten take roughly 4.6%. The specimen sequenced was PBMCs. Receptor source: a human donor in good health. Some clones in this sample may be carry-over from other donors' samples. The CDR3 runs from the conserved cysteine through the conserved F or W. D genes are given only for firm matches.

j_gene | v_gene | d_gene | CDR3nt | CDR3aa
TRBJ2-7 | TRBV18 | TRBD2 | TGTGCCAGCTCACCACGGGGCGGCGGGAGGGCTTCCTACGAGCAGTACTTC | CASSPRGGGRASYEQYF
TRBJ1-1 | TRBV7-3 | TRBD1 | TGTGCCAGCAGAACAGCCCCAGGGGGCCGCTTGGACACTGAAGCTTTCTTT | CASRTAPGGRLDTEAFF
TRBJ1-2 | TRBV7-2 | . | TGTGCCAGCAGCCCAGGGACAAGCTACACCTTC | CASSPGTSYTF
TRBJ2-7 | TRBV7-2 | TRBD2 | TGTGCCAGCAGCTCCCTAGCGGGGGGACCCTACGAGCAGTACTTC | CASSSLAGGPYEQYF
TRBJ1-5 | TRBV27 | TRBD1 | TGTGCCAGCAGTTCCCACCGGGACAGGGACAGGAACAATCAGCCCCAGCATTTT | CASSSHRDRDRNNQPQHF
TRBJ1-1 | TRBV11-2 | . | TGTGCCAGCAGCTCACAAACCACAACTGAAGCTTTCTTT | CASSSQTTTEAFF
TRBJ1-4 | TRBV18 | TRBD1 | TGTGCCAGCTCACCTCCGGGACAGGGAAGCGAAAAACTGTTTTTT | CASSPPGQGSEKLFF
TRBJ2-7 | TRBV2 | TRBD2 | TGTGCCAGCAGCCCCGAGTCTAGCGGGACCTACGAGCAGTACTTC | CASSPESSGTYEQYF
TRBJ1-1 | TRBV9 | . | TGTGCCAGCAGCCCCGGAAGGGGGGGGAAAACTGAAGCTTTCTTT | CASSPGRGGKTEAFF
TRBJ2-1 | TRBV7-2 | TRBD1 | TGTGCCAGCAGCTTACAGGGGGAGTGGGATGAGCAGTTCTTC | CASSLQGEWDEQFF